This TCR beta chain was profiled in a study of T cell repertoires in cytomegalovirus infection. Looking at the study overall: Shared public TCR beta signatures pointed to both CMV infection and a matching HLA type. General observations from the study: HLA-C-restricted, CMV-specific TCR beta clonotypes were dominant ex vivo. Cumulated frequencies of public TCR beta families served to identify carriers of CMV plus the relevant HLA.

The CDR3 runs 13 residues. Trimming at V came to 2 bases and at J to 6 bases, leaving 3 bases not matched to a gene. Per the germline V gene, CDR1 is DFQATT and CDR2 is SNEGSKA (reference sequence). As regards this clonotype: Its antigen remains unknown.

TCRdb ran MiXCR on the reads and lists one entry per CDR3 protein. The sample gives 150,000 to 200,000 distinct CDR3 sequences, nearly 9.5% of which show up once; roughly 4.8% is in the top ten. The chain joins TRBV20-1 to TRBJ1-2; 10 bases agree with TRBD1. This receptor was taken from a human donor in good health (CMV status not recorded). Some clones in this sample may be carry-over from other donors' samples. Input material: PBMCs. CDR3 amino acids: CSARKGQGDGYTF. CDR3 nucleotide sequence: TGCAGTGCTAGAAAAGGACAGGGGGATGGCTACACCTTC.